Listed here is a single T cell receptor (beta chain). The sample comes from a study of a mutant IDH1 vaccine in newly diagnosed glioma. Time point defined: baseline, week 1 (first vaccination visit). Treatment given: pre-vaccination baseline after standard-of-care therapy. Data came from immunoSEQ multiplex PCR; TCRdb stores just in-frame clones and leaves some out. The repertoire holds about 67,000 clones, with more than 70% as singletons. Germline CDR1 SGHVS, CDR2 FNYEAQ. The CDR3 has 13 residues. The germline V and J ends were trimmed by 7 bases and 3 bases, with 12 bases remaining between them. This sequence joins TRBV7-6 and TRBJ1-1, with D possibly TRBD1 on 6 matching bases. Source: peripheral blood mononuclear cells (PBMCs), taken from a glioma patient treated with radiotherapy, temozolomide or both. The TCR originated in a woman aged 18-35 years with glioma. Some clones in this sample may be carry-over from other donors' samples. The CDR3 protein is CASKGGAHTEAFF. The CDR3 DNA reads as TGTGCCAGCAAGGGGGGGGCGCACACTGAAGCTTTCTTT.